Presented here are 24 T cell receptor beta chains from one specimen sequenced in a study of CD8+ T cells in alopecia areata. As the sequencing template, cDNA was produced by extracting RNA and reverse transcribing it. Using immunoSEQ multiplex PCR, the repertoire was profiled, and TCRdb retains in-frame clones only, with some absent. The data show approximately 150,000 clones, about 72% seen once. The sequencing used CD8+ T cells sorted from blood, collected at week 0. These receptors came from a human donor with alopecia areata.

As DNA, the CDR3 is TGTGCCAGCAGCTTGGAGGGACAGGGTTGGACTGAAGCTTTCTTT. This sequence encodes CASSLEGQGWTEAFF. The chain is built from TRBV5-6 and TRBJ1-1, with 9 bases that match TRBD1. The J segment lost 5 bases and the V segment lost 0 bases, leaving 5 bases of the junction unmatched. CDR3 length equals 15 residues. Germline V lookup: CDR1 SGHDT, CDR2 YYEEEE.

The rearrangement uses TRBV5-6 and TRBJ1-1; TRBD1 might be the D (6 bases). Trimming removed 5 bases from V and 1 base from J, with 15 bases in between. The CDR3 is 15 amino acids. The V gene's germline CDR1 is SGHDT and CDR2 YYEEEE. The CDR3 spells CASRGGARGNTEAFF. CDR3 nucleotides: TGTGCCAGCAGAGGGGGTGCCCGCGGGAACACTGAAGCTTTCTTT. The full variable domain, rest sourced from reference TRBV5-6 and TRBJ1-1, is DAGVTQSPTHLIKTRGQQVTLRCSPKSGHDTVSWYQQALGQGPQFIFQYYEEEERQRGNFPDRFSGHQFPNYSSELNVNALLLGDSALYLCASRGGARGNTEAFFGQGTRLTVV.

This clone was counted a few times. The chain uses TRBV12-5 and TRBJ1-5, with a tentative D call TRBD1 (6 bases). The CDR3 extends over 17 amino acids. The V end lost 7 bases, the J end lost 1 base, and 20 bases lay between the germline ends. Per germline, CDR1 LGHNT and CDR2 FRNRAP. CDR3 in amino acids: CASAQVGGRRSNQPQHF. CDR3 DNA: TGTGCTAGTGCCCAGGTCGGGGGCAGGAGAAGCAATCAGCCCCAGCATTTT.

The count of this clone is one. The rearrangement links TRBV13 to TRBJ2-2, with TRBD1 matching 7 bases. Germline V gene sequence: CDR1 PRHDT, CDR2 FYEKMQ (reference sequence). The CDR3 has 14 amino acids. Germline trimming cut 5 bases from V and 6 bases from J; bases unmatched to any gene: 6. The CDR3 region is CASSDWQGAGELFF. DNA for the CDR3: TGTGCCAGCAGCGACTGGCAGGGGGCCGGGGAGCTGTTTTTT.

As to this clone: The same CDR3 arises from other DNA sequences in this sample as well. The chain is built from TRBV9 and TRBJ1-1; D uncertain. Trimming removed 0 bases at V and 1 base at J, with 4 bases between. Looked up from germline, CDR1 is SGDLS and CDR2 is YYNGEE. The CDR3 consists of 13 residues. The CDR3 sequence is CASSVGTNTEAFF. CDR3 DNA: TGTGCCAGCAGCGTAGGGACGAACACTGAAGCTTTCTTT. Looking up the rest from reference TRBV9 and TRBJ1-1 gives the full variable domain: DSGVTQTPKHLITATGQRVTLRCSPRSGDLSVYWYQQSLDQGLQFLIQYYNGEERAKGNILERFSAQQFPDLHSELNLSSLELGDSALYFCASSVGTNTEAFFGQGTRLTVV.

This chain links TRBV4-1 with TRBJ2-2; TRBD2 is a possible D gene (5 bases). Germline assignment: CDR1 MGHRA and CDR2 YSYEKL. The CDR3 contains 14 residues. Trimming pared 0 bases from V and 4 bases from J, leaving 6 bases between. The CDR3, as DNA: TGCGCCAGCAGCCAAGATCGGGGCACCGGGGAGCTGTTTTTT. Its translation: CASSQDRGTGELFF.

This clone was found many times. The chain uses TRBV29-1 and TRBJ2-7, with 8 bases identical to TRBD2. The trim removed 3 bases at V and 3 bases at J, leaving 7 bases unmatched. Germline loops: CDR1 SQVTM, CDR2 ANQGSEA. The CDR3 has 14 residues. The CDR3 spells CSVERISGDYEQYF. The CDR3, as DNA: TGCAGCGTTGAGAGGATTAGCGGGGACTACGAGCAGTACTTC.

The chain employs TRBV13 and TRBJ2-3; 10 positions match TRBD2. The ends lost 5 bases at V and 0 bases at J; junction bases unmatched: 5. The CDR3 is 16 residues long. Germline V gene lookup returns CDR1 PRHDT and CDR2 FYEKMQ (reference sequence). In DNA form, the CDR3 reads TGTGCCAGCAGCGGACCGGGACTAGCGAGCACAGATACGCAGTATTTT. It encodes CASSGPGLASTDTQYF.

This clone has more than one count but fewer than ten. The J gene is TRBJ1-2, the V gene TRBV30, with 7 bases matching TRBD1. CDR1 GTSNPN and CDR2 SVGIG come from the germline V gene (reference sequence). The V segment lost 3 bases and the J segment 4 bases; nucleotides outside the gene matches: 5. The CDR3 has 13 amino acids. CDR3 in DNA: TGTGCCTGGAGGGGGGACAGATCCTATGGCTACACCTTC. Its protein is CAWRGDRSYGYTF.

The rearrangement links TRBV27 to TRBJ2-1; 8 bases are shared with TRBD1. The length of the CDR3 is 16 residues. Germline CDR1 is MNHEY and CDR2 is SMNVEV (reference sequence). After removal of 4 bases from V and 2 bases from J, the junction contained 7 bases not matched to a gene. This CDR3 is CASSSIPDRAYNEQFF. The DNA for the CDR3 is TGTGCCAGCAGTTCCATTCCGGACAGGGCCTACAATGAGCAGTTCTTC.

There are a few counts of this clone. The chain couples TRBV5-1 to TRBJ2-3, with TRBD1 matching 8 bases. V lost 0 bases, J lost 6 bases, and 6 bases stayed unmatched. The CDR3 covers 15 residues. Germline values: CDR1 SGHRS, CDR2 YFSETQ. Written as DNA, the CDR3 is TGCGCCAGCAGCTTGGCCCAGGGGGCTATGGATACGCAGTATTTT. It translates to CASSLAQGAMDTQYF. Variable domain in full (rest from reference TRBV5-1 and TRBJ2-3): KAGVTQTPRYLIKTRGQQVTLSCSPISGHRSVSWYQQTPGQGLQFLFEYFSETQRNKGNFPGRFSGRQFSNSRSEMNVSTLELGDSALYLCASSLAQGAMDTQYFGPGTRLTVL.

The chain uses TRBV19 and TRBJ2-3; a possible D gene is TRBD2 (6 bases). This CDR3 is built from 13 residues. The germline gives CDR1 LNHDA, CDR2 SQIVND (reference sequence). V was cut by 5 bases and J by 2 bases, with 8 bases left in between. The CDR3 sequence: CASSAGTTDTQYF. The CDR3 nucleotides read TGTGCCAGTAGTGCGGGGACCACAGATACGCAGTATTTT.

The chain carries TRBV29-1 and TRBJ2-5; TRBD1 is a possible D gene (5 bases). The CDR3 sequence is 11 residues long. Germline assignment: CDR1 SQVTM and CDR2 ANQGSEA. V was pared by 8 bases and J by 5 bases, with 12 bases between. The CDR3 loop reads CSSPGLETQYF. CDR3 coding DNA: TGCAGCTCCCCAGGGCTGGAGACCCAGTACTTC.

Regarding this clone: This sample includes further DNA sequences coding for the same CDR3. The chain recombines TRBV29-1 with TRBJ2-7; 9 nucleotides align to TRBD1. The CDR3 spans 14 residues. Germline V lookup: CDR1 SQVTM, CDR2 ANQGSEA. V shed 3 bases and J 1 base; nucleotides not matched to a gene: 4. CDR3 nucleotides: TGCAGCGTTGAGGGACAGGGCGGGTCCTACGAGCAGTACTTC. Encoded protein: CSVEGQGGSYEQYF.

The sample holds one count of this clone. The chain recombines TRBV13 with TRBJ2-3; D is uncertain. Germline V gives CDR1 PRHDT, CDR2 FYEKMQ (reference sequence). This CDR3 has 13 residues. Trimming removed 5 bases at V and 0 bases at J, with 6 bases between. CDR3 region: CASSLRSTDTQYF. The CDR3 bases are TGTGCCAGCAGCCTCAGGAGCACAGATACGCAGTATTTT.

This clone was counted only a few times. V and J are TRBV29-1 and TRBJ2-7; D tentatively reads TRBD1 or TRBD2 (5 bases each). Germline V gene lookup returns CDR1 SQVTM and CDR2 ANQGSEA. CDR3 length equals 14 residues. The V end lost 8 bases, the J end lost 1 base, and 18 bases lay between the germline ends. The CDR3 spells CSIPGTADSYEQYF. The CDR3 DNA reads TGCAGCATCCCAGGGACGGCCGATTCCTACGAGCAGTACTTC.

This chain links TRBV29-1 with TRBJ1-2; D perhaps matches TRBD1 (5 bases). Deletions cut 3 bases from V and 4 bases from J, with 15 bases between. The CDR3 contains 14 residues. Looked up from germline, CDR1 is SQVTM and CDR2 is ANQGSEA. The CDR3 nucleotides are TGCAGCGTTGAGCAGGGAGAGCGGGGCTATGGCTACACCTTC. It yields the protein CSVEQGERGYGYTF.

CDR3 amino acids: CAWSPGLAGGIETQYF. CDR3 DNA: TGTGCCTGGAGTCCCGGACTAGCGGGGGGGATAGAGACCCAGTACTTC. The J gene is TRBJ2-5, the V gene TRBV30, with TRBD2 matching 15 bases. Losses at the gene ends were 2 bases for V and 4 bases for J; bases not matched to a gene: 5. The CDR3 runs 16 residues. Germline CDR1 reads GTSNPN; CDR2 reads SVGIG (reference sequence).

The CDR3 here is CASSTGTGSPGNTIYF. The CDR3 DNA sequence: TGTGCCAGCAGTACCGGGACAGGGAGTCCTGGAAACACCATATATTTT. The chain carries TRBV2 and TRBJ1-3, with 9 bases identical to TRBD1. V lost 5 bases and J lost 2; bases outside the gene matches: 7. The CDR3 runs to 16 residues. CDR1 and CDR2 (germline): SNHLY, FYNNEI.

V usage is TRBV7-2 and J usage is TRBJ2-3; TRBD2 might be the D (6 bases). Between the trimmed V and J ends, which lost 5 bases and 2 bases, there was a span of 26 bases. Germline CDR1 SGHTA, CDR2 FQGNSA. This CDR3 spans 19 amino acids. The CDR3 loop reads CASSLDTLPPDYATDTQYF. CDR3 coding DNA: TGTGCCAGCAGCCTTGATACCCTCCCCCCGGACTACGCCACAGATACGCAGTATTTT.

J is TRBJ2-5 and V is TRBV4-1; 13 nucleotides match TRBD2. The CDR3 sequence is 16 residues long. Germline assignment: CDR1 MGHRA and CDR2 YSYEKL. The V and J ends lost 2 bases and 5 bases, in that order; junction bases with no gene match: 5. The CDR3 loop reads CASSQTSGGAGETQYF. For the CDR3, the DNA is TGCGCCAGCAGCCAAACTAGCGGGGGGGCCGGTGAGACCCAGTACTTC.

The V call is TRBV2, the J call TRBJ2-7, with D hard to call. The V end was cut by 7 bases, the J end by 2 bases, with 9 bases between. The germline CDR1 and CDR2 sequences are SNHLY and FYNNEI. The CDR3 runs 12 residues. The CDR3 region has the DNA TGTGCCAGCACGGGCAGCCCCTACGAGCAGTACTTC. Encoded protein: CASTGSPYEQYF.

The chain links TRBV29-1 to TRBJ2-5; 8 nucleotides align to TRBD1. CDR3 length: 12 residues. V was clipped by 2 bases and J by 5 bases; unmatched bases: 1. CDR1 is SQVTM, CDR2 ANQGSEA, per germline. CDR3 sequence (DNA): TGCAGCGTTGAACAGGGGGCTGAGACCCAGTACTTC. As protein: CSVEQGAETQYF.

The rearrangement uses TRBV30 and TRBJ1-1, with D uncertain. CDR3 size: 10 residues. Between the trimmed V and J ends, which lost 5 bases and 3 bases, there was a span of 4 bases. The V gene's germline CDR1 is GTSNPN and CDR2 SVGIG (reference sequence). The CDR3 DNA follows: TGTGCCTGGCACGACACTGAAGCTTTCTTT. It translates to CAWHDTEAFF.